Presented here are 14 T cell receptor beta chains from one specimen sequenced in a study of T-cell reconstitution after alpha-beta-depleted transplantation in children. Preparation of the TCRbeta library was carried out with unique molecular identifiers. From the PCR reads, TCRdb called clonotypes with MiXCR, one entry per CDR3 protein. The sample records around 490,000 distinct CDR3 sequences, approximately 10% being singletons. Specimen: PBMCs, mostly from graft donor cells, collected 180 days after TCRalphabeta/CD19-depleted stem cell transplant. These receptors all come from a female patient between 2 and 15 years old who had a stem cell transplant for aplastic anemia, so the T cells may come from the graft donor.

J is TRBJ1-2 and V is TRBV7-6; D unclear. V lost 2 bases, J lost 6 bases, and 10 bases lay in between. The CDR3 is 13 amino acids. The V gene's germline CDR1 is SGHVS and CDR2 FNYEAQ. CDR3 in DNA: TGTGCCAGCAGCTTAACACTTTCCCATGGCTACACCTTC. Amino acids: CASSLTLSHGYTF.

The chain links TRBV19 to TRBJ2-1, with D hard to call. The CDR3 is 14 amino acids. Deletions cut 8 bases from V and 4 bases from J, with 15 bases between. The germline V gene has CDR1 LNHDA and CDR2 SQIVND (reference sequence). CDR3 region: CASSNPATYNEQFF. CDR3 coding DNA: TGTGCCAGTTCTAATCCGGCCACTTACAATGAGCAGTTCTTC.

This clonotype was picked up a small number of times. The chain combines TRBV20-1 with TRBJ2-1, with D perhaps matching TRBD2 (5 bases). This CDR3 region has 16 residues. V was trimmed by 0 bases and J by 0 bases, leaving 12 bases between them. From germline, CDR1 is DFQATT and CDR2 SNEGSKA (reference sequence). As DNA, the CDR3 is TGCAGTGCTAGAGATCGCGTGACTAACTCCTACAATGAGCAGTTCTTC. Encoded protein: CSARDRVTNSYNEQFF.

CDR3 coding DNA: TGTGCCAGCAGTAAAAGAGGCGGGGAGCTGTTTTTT. This sequence encodes CASSKRGGELFF. V gene TRBV12-3 or TRBV12-4 combines with J gene TRBJ2-2; no reliable D call. V lost 5 bases to trimming and J lost 7 bases, with 8 bases between them. The CDR3 contains 12 residues.

This clonotype was counted a few times. The J gene is TRBJ2-2, the V gene TRBV4-3; 9 bases agree with TRBD2. CDR3 size: 17 residues. V was pared by 0 bases and J by 6 bases, with 8 bases of the junction left unmatched. CDR1 is LGHNA and CDR2 is YSLEER in the germline V gene. CDR3 nucleotide sequence: TGCGCCAGCAGCCAAGAGAGTAGCGGGAGTGATGCCGGGGAGCTGTTTTTT. Translated, it gives CASSQESSGSDAGELFF.

As regards this clonotype: A much larger clone lies a single base off, so this may be a read error. The chain is built from TRBV9 and TRBJ2-1, with a weak D call TRBD2 (6 bases). The germline V gene encodes CDR1 SGDLS and CDR2 YYNGEE. The CDR3 has 17 amino acids. The DNA for the CDR3 is TGTGCCACCAGCGTAGGGGCCGTAGCCGGGGGTTACAATGAGCAGTTCTTC. Translated: CATSVGAVAGGYNEQFF.

This chain's CDR3 is CASSLDQVTYGYTF. As DNA, the CDR3 is TGTGCCAGCAGCTTAGATCAGGTCACCTATGGCTACACCTTC. The V gene is TRBV7-2, the J gene TRBJ1-2; D is unresolved. CDR3 length equals 14 residues. V was clipped by 1 base and J by 4 bases, with 10 bases between them. The germline CDR1 and CDR2 sequences are SGHTA and FQGNSA.

On this clonotype: This may be a read error: a much more frequent sequence differs by one nucleotide. The rearrangement uses TRBV4-1 and TRBJ1-1; maybe TRBD1 (5 bases). Per germline, CDR1 MGHRA and CDR2 YSYEKL. This CDR3 is built from 16 residues. Between the trimmed V and J ends, which lost 0 bases and 6 bases, there was a span of 17 bases. CDR3 residues: CASSQERVGVMPEAFF. The CDR3 DNA reads as TGCGCCAGCAGCCAAGAAAGGGTAGGGGTAATGCCTGAAGCTTTCTTT.

This clonotype was counted between two and nine times. This rearrangement joins TRBV12-5 to TRBJ1-1; D remains unclear. Trimming cost V 4 bases and J 0 bases, with 3 bases left between them. The CDR3 totals 12 residues. Germline-derived CDR1 and CDR2 are LGHNT and FRNRAP. The CDR3 DNA reads as TGTGCTAGTGGTTCCATGAACACTGAAGCTTTCTTT. It is translated as CASGSMNTEAFF.

Only a few counts were recorded for this clonotype. This chain connects TRBV6-6 to TRBJ2-2; D is unclear. CDR1 and CDR2 from the germline V gene are MNHNY and SVGAGI (reference sequence). Trimming pared 2 bases from V and 6 bases from J, leaving 7 bases between. The CDR3 is 13 residues long. The DNA of the CDR3 is TGTGCCAGCAGTTACGATGGGGCCGGGGAGCTGTTTTTT. This sequence encodes CASSYDGAGELFF.

This clonotype showed up many times. The chain couples TRBV7-2 to TRBJ1-1, with D unresolved. The CDR3 runs to 14 residues. The germline V and J ends were trimmed by 3 bases and 1 base, with 9 bases remaining between them. CDR1 is SGHTA, CDR2 FQGNSA, per germline. The CDR3 sequence: CASSLRVGNTEAFF. In DNA, the CDR3 is TGTGCCAGCAGCTTGAGGGTTGGGAACACTGAAGCTTTCTTT. Using reference TRBV7-2 and TRBJ1-1 for the parts outside the CDR3, the full variable domain is GAGVSQSPSNKVTEKGKDVELRCDPISGHTALYWYRQSLGQGLEFLIYFQGNSAPDKSGLPSDRFSAERTGGSVSTLTIQRTQQEDSAVYLCASSLRVGNTEAFFGQGTRLTVV.

This clonotype was counted a few times. This sequence joins TRBV6-2 or TRBV6-3 and TRBJ2-7, with D hard to call. The V end lost 6 bases, the J end lost 2 bases, and 11 bases lay between the germline ends. The CDR3 loop spans 13 amino acids. Germline V gives CDR1 MNHEY, CDR2 SVGEGT. The CDR3 nucleotides are TGTGCCAGCAGATCCCCGGTAACCTACGAGCAGTACGTC. It encodes CASRSPVTYEQYV.

This clonotype was counted between two and nine times. The CDR3 bases are TGTGCCAGCAGCCGTTCCGGGACGGAGGAGGGGGAGACCCAGTACTTC. This sequence encodes CASSRSGTEEGETQYF. The gene calls are TRBV7-9 and TRBJ2-5; TRBD2 is a possible D gene (6 bases). The CDR3 has 16 amino acids. Deletions cut 5 bases from V and 5 bases from J, with 21 bases between. Germline V gene data show CDR1 as SEHNR and CDR2 as FQNEAQ (reference sequence).

The chain recombines TRBV7-8 with TRBJ2-1; the match to TRBD2 covers 14 bases. V was clipped by 5 bases and J by 3 bases; unmatched bases: 12. The CDR3 loop spans 19 amino acids. Germline CDR1 SGHVS, CDR2 FQNEAQ. CDR3 residues: CASSAGLAGVAYFYNEQFF. The CDR3 nucleotides are TGTGCCAGCAGCGCGGGACTAGCGGGAGTGGCTTACTTCTACAATGAGCAGTTCTTC.